The clone carrying this T cell receptor (beta chain) was detected many times. MiXCR was run by TCRdb on the RACE reads, yielding one entry per CDR3 protein. The sample has roughly 90,000 distinct CDR3 sequences, roughly 11% seen once. The CDR3 runs 13 residues. The V gene lost 5 bases and the J gene lost 4 bases, with 11 bases spanning the gap. These data come from a study of human T cells and chemical hapten exposure. Indicated time point: patch test 3, about 24 weeks after DPC sensitization. This sample's treatment: therapeutic diphenylcyclopropenone sensitization with weekly scalp DPC. Donors, patients with alopecia ranging from 18 to 70 years old and judged suitable for DPC, provided samples.

This TCR came from a woman aged 25 to 45 with alopecia areata. Some clones in this sample may be carry-over from other donors' samples. The source material was whole blood, sampled in connection with sensitization to the hapten diphenylcyclopropenone (DPC). The rearrangement uses TRBV12-3 or TRBV12-4 and TRBJ1-2; D is uncertain. The CDR3 nucleotides read TGTGCCAGCAGTGCCCCGTGGGGCTATGGCTACACCTTC. It encodes CASSAPWGYGYTF.